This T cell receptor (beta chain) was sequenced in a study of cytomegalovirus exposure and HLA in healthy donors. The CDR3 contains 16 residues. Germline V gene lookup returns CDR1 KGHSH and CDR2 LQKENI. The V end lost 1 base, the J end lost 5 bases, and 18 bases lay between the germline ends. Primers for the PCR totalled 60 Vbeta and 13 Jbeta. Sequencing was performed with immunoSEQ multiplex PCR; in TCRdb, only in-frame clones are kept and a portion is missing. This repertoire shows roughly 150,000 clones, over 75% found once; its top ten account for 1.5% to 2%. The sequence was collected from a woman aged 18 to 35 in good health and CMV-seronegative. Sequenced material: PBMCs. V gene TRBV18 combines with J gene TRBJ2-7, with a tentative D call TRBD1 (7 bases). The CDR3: CASSPLSRRGHHEQYF. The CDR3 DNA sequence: TGTGCCAGCTCACCACTCTCTCGGAGGGGGCATCACGAGCAGTACTTC.